This entry describes one T cell receptor beta chain. This clonotype has ten or more counts. The antigen it recognizes is unknown. The input lacks base qualities; no much larger clone sits a single base away. The germline V gene (reference sequence) sets CDR1 to SEHNR and CDR2 to FQNEAQ. From the cysteine through the phenylalanine, the CDR3 covers 17 amino acids. Only CDR3 DNA is held: 51 bases, read in frame from base 1. Germline trimming amounts to 0 bases on V and 0 bases on J, with 5 as the count of junction bases outside the gene matches. The record originates from a study of CD8 T cells in ankylosing spondylitis (TCRdb year 2017). Looking at the study overall: T cell receptor beta repertoires were profiled in healthy donors and ankylosing spondylitis patients so that disease-linked TCR variants could be found. Peripheral blood samples were taken, and synovial fluid was additionally collected from ankylosing spondylitis patients. The full study cohort was made up of about 24 ankylosing spondylitis patients and 108 healthy donors. General conclusions and limits of the study: Some motif variants had previously been reported in the synovial fluid and blood of reactive arthritis patients, which suggests shared mechanisms of disease initiation. A TCR beta motif made up of 7 to 9 highly homologous amino acid variants appeared to be characteristic of blood from ankylosing spondylitis patients. The disease-linked clones were reported as significantly enriched in matched synovial fluid samples from ankylosing spondylitis patients. In peripheral blood, the disease-linked clones were found at relatively low frequencies and had a CD8+ phenotype.

Sequenced using an Illumina HiSeq 2500. Quantitative 5'-RACE with molecular barcodes was the method used to prepare the TCR beta libraries. Per the authors' processing: A new computational method, built on a probabilistic model of VDJ rearrangement, was used to identify disease-linked TCR variants. TCRdb ran its own pipeline on the public reads, namely fastp trimming at Q25 and MiXCR clone calling, and kept in-frame beta chains. Rows matching on CDR3 protein sequence are summarized as one entry with the most common DNA and genes. The V and J calls, along with clone size, are taken from TCRdb and not from the paper's own processing. The sample data list about 240,000 distinct CDR3 sequences, and about 10% of these were observed just once. The ten largest clones take up about 3% of the sample.

The source material was blood, either unsorted or a sorted T cell fraction (not recorded which). The V and J segments used are TRBV7-9 and TRBJ2-7; 10 nucleotides in the junction match TRBD2. The origin of this receptor is a male donor with ankylosing spondylitis or in good health (not recorded which). The CDR3 region reads CASSLARKRGGSYEQYF. The nucleotide sequence reads as follows: TGTGCCAGCAGCTTAGCGCGCAAGCGGGGGGGCTCCTACGAGCAGTACTTC.